Below are 21 T cell receptor beta chains sequenced from a single sample in a study of blood T cell repertoires in COVID-19. Sequencing was performed with immunoSEQ multiplex PCR; in TCRdb, only in-frame clones are kept and a portion is missing. The top ten clones hold roughly 5.2% of a sample with under 40,000 clones, over 90% of them seen once. The sample consisted of peripheral blood. The receptor set was obtained from a human donor in a cohort sampled during active COVID-19.

The chain carries TRBV9 and TRBJ1-5, with 11 bases that match TRBD1. V lost 3 bases and J lost 9; bases outside the gene matches: 8. Germline values: CDR1 SGDLS, CDR2 YYNGEE. The CDR3 is made up of 15 amino acids. CDR3 in amino acids: CASSAGQGALGPQHF. DNA for the CDR3: TGTGCCAGCAGCGCCGGACAGGGGGCCCTGGGGCCCCAGCATTTT.

V and J are TRBV12-3 or TRBV12-4 and TRBJ2-5, with D perhaps matching TRBD2 (6 bases). CDR3 length: 13 amino acids. The V end lost 6 bases, the J end lost 2 bases, and 10 bases lay between the germline ends. Here the CDR3 reads CASSPGTQETQYF. CDR3 in DNA: TGTGCCAGCAGCCCCGGGACTCAAGAGACCCAGTACTTC.

This clone occurred once. The rearrangement links TRBV6-1 to TRBJ2-2, with 9 bases identical to TRBD1. V was clipped by 3 bases and J by 4 bases; unmatched bases: 6. CDR1 is MNHNS, CDR2 SASEGT, per germline. This CDR3 has 16 residues. This CDR3 is CASSEDRGEGTGELFF. CDR3 nucleotides: TGTGCCAGCAGTGAGGACAGGGGCGAGGGCACCGGGGAGCTGTTTTTT.

The chain is built from TRBV28 and TRBJ2-7; D gene uncertain. V lost 6 bases, J lost 3 bases, and 12 bases lay in between. CDR1 is MDHEN, CDR2 SYDVKM, per germline. The CDR3 is made up of 13 amino acids. CDR3 bases: TGTGCCAGCAGCTCACTCAGGATCTACGAGCAGTACTTC. Its protein is CASSSLRIYEQYF. Variable domain in full (rest from reference TRBV28 and TRBJ2-7): DVKVTQSSRYLVKRTGEKVFLECVQDMDHENMFWYRQDPGLGLRLIYFSYDVKMKEKGDIPEGYSVSREKKERFSLILESASTNQTSMYLCASSSLRIYEQYFGPGTRLTVT.

The gene calls are TRBV10-1 and TRBJ2-7; 10 bases line up with TRBD1. The CDR3 extends over 15 amino acids. V lost 0 bases and J lost 4; bases outside the gene matches: 3. CDR1 is WNHNN, CDR2 SYGVQD, per germline (reference sequence). The CDR3 is CASSESTGQGYEQYF. The DNA for the CDR3 is TGCGCCAGCAGTGAGTCGACGGGACAGGGGTACGAGCAGTACTTC.

The genes are TRBV7-7 and TRBJ2-7; maybe TRBD1 (6 bases). The V gene lost 2 bases and the J gene lost 4 bases, with 15 bases spanning the gap. This CDR3 region has 15 residues. Germline V CDR1 and CDR2: SSHAT, FNYEAQ (reference sequence). The CDR3 DNA reads as TGTGCCAGCAGCTTACGGCTGGGGGCAGGTTACGAGCAGTACTTC. It codes for CASSLRLGAGYEQYF.

This chain joins TRBV5-4 and TRBJ1-6, with a possible D match to TRBD1 (5 bases). This CDR3 has 14 amino acids. V shed 4 bases and J shed 15 bases, with 20 bases lying between them. Germline V gene sequence: CDR1 SGHNT, CDR2 YYREEE (reference sequence). CDR3 region: CASSIGTAPGDLHF. DNA of the CDR3: TGTGCCAGCAGCATCGGGACGGCCCCGGGGGACCTCCACTTT.

This clone was observed once. This rearrangement joins TRBV19 to TRBJ2-2; D possibly corresponds to TRBD1 (6 bases). Germline V gene sequence: CDR1 LNHDA, CDR2 SQIVND (reference sequence). The CDR3 loop spans 15 amino acids. Trimming removed 6 bases at V and 1 base at J, with 12 bases between. CDR3 protein: CASRIGTLNTGELFF. The CDR3 DNA is TGTGCCAGTAGAATCGGGACACTGAACACCGGGGAGCTGTTTTTT.

The chain has TRBV2 and TRBJ2-1; 8 nucleotides line up with TRBD2. The CDR3 extends over 12 amino acids. Germline trimming cut 6 bases from V and 11 bases from J; bases unmatched to any gene: 6. The germline gives CDR1 SNHLY, CDR2 FYNNEI. The CDR3 DNA reads TGTGCCAGCAGGCCAATAGCGGGAAAGCAGTTCTTC. It translates to CASRPIAGKQFF.

The genes are TRBV2 and TRBJ2-7; D is perhaps TRBD1 (6 bases). V was pared by 7 bases and J by 0 bases, with 16 bases between. In germline, CDR1 is SNHLY, CDR2 FYNNEI. CDR3 length equals 15 residues. The CDR3 sequence is CASTGDTKNSYEQYF. The DNA for the CDR3 is TGTGCCAGCACCGGGGACACGAAAAACTCCTACGAGCAGTACTTC.

The chain combines TRBV7-3 with TRBJ1-1, with a weak D call TRBD1 (6 bases). This CDR3 has 17 residues. Trimming shortened V by 2 bases and J by 3 bases, and 19 bases separated the two germline ends. CDR1 SGHTA and CDR2 FQGTGA come from the germline V gene. For the CDR3, the DNA is TGTGCCAGCAGCTTACTCCGTCTGACAGGTCCGGACACTGAAGCTTTCTTT. It is translated as CASSLLRLTGPDTEAFF.

The rearrangement joins TRBV3-1 (or the pseudogene TRBV3-2) to TRBJ1-2; D uncertain. The ends were cut back, 4 bases at V and 9 bases at J, with 18 bases in the middle. Germline-derived CDR1 and CDR2 are LGHDT and YNNKEL (reference sequence). The CDR3 length is 14 residues. CDR3 bases: TGTGCCAGCAGCCCCACAGTTCGGTTTGTAAGCTACACCTTC. Translation: CASSPTVRFVSYTF.

The chain carries TRBV6-6 and TRBJ1-2; no clear D gene. Trimming took 0 bases from V and 2 from J, leaving 7 bases between them. The CDR3 totals 14 residues. CDR1 is MNHNY, CDR2 SVGAGI, per germline (reference sequence). For the CDR3, the DNA is TGTGCCAGCAGTTACTCCGAGGTGAACTATGGCTACACCTTC. Translating it yields CASSYSEVNYGYTF.

The J gene is TRBJ2-4, the V gene TRBV15; 8 nucleotides match TRBD1. Trimming cost V 4 bases and J 5 bases; bases outside gene matches: 7. This CDR3 has 15 amino acids. The V gene's germline CDR1 is LNHNV and CDR2 YYDKDF (reference sequence). The CDR3 nucleotides read TGTGCCACCAGCACCACCAGGGGGCTGGAAAACATTCAGTACTTC. Translating it yields CATSTTRGLENIQYF.

This clone has a single count. The J gene is TRBJ2-5, the V gene TRBV19; 14 bases fit TRBD2. Trimming removed 4 bases from V and 0 bases from J; junction bases left unmatched: 10. Germline-derived CDR1 and CDR2 are LNHDA and SQIVND (reference sequence). The CDR3 totals 19 residues. The CDR3 DNA reads TGTGCCAGTAGTAAGGGACTAGCGGGGGAACCGATTTACCAAGAGACCCAGTACTTC. It codes for CASSKGLAGEPIYQETQYF.

This sequence joins TRBV6-5 and TRBJ1-2, with 7 bases matching TRBD1. The CDR3 is 14 residues long. Germline V gene data show CDR1 as MNHEY and CDR2 as SVGAGI. The V gene end was trimmed by 6 bases and the J gene end by 8 bases; junction bases not matched to a gene: 12. As DNA, the CDR3 is TGTGCCAGCAGACCCGACAGGGTTCAGGGCGGCTACACCTTC. It specifies CASRPDRVQGGYTF.

On this clone itself: At one of its ends the junction is not consistent with the germline gene, which may arise from a read error. The chain couples TRBV18 to TRBJ2-7; tentatively, D is TRBD2 (7 bases). Germline CDR1 reads KGHSH; CDR2 reads LQKENI. The CDR3 totals 13 residues. CDR3 loop: CASSPQQGGEPYF. DNA of the CDR3: TGTGCCAGCTCACCACAACAAGGGGGGGAGCCGTACTTC. Using reference TRBV18 and TRBJ2-7 for the parts outside the CDR3, the full variable domain is NAGVMQNPRHLVRRRGQEARLRCSPMKGHSHVYWYRQLPEEGLKFMVYLQKENIIDESGMPKERFSAEFPKEGPSILRIQQVVRGDSAAYFCASSPQQGGEPYFGPGTRLTVT.

V gene TRBV27 combines with J gene TRBJ2-1; no reliable D call. Germline V gene sequence: CDR1 MNHEY, CDR2 SMNVEV (reference sequence). This CDR3 contains 12 residues. The V and J ends lost 3 bases and 6 bases respectively, with 6 bases between them. The DNA for the CDR3 is TGTGCCAGCAGTTTCGTCGGCAATGAGCAGTTCTTC. Encoded protein: CASSFVGNEQFF.

V and J are TRBV5-4 and TRBJ2-3; 9 nucleotides match TRBD2. The CDR3 is 15 residues long. The ends lost 4 bases at V and 2 bases at J; junction bases unmatched: 5. Germline CDR1 reads SGHNT; CDR2 reads YYREEE (reference sequence). CDR3 bases: TGTGCCAGCAGCCCAAGACTAGCGGACACAGATACGCAGTATTTT. Its translation is CASSPRLADTDTQYF.

This clone occurred once. The chain carries TRBV27 and TRBJ2-1; maybe TRBD2 (5 bases). CDR1 is MNHEY, CDR2 SMNVEV, per germline (reference sequence). Trimming pared 0 bases from V and 9 bases from J, leaving 15 bases between. The CDR3 spans 15 residues. CDR3 DNA sequence: TGTGCCAGCAGTTTATCGTTTAGCGATTTTGGTGAGCAGTTCTTC. Amino acids: CASSLSFSDFGEQFF.

The gene calls are TRBV6-1 and TRBJ2-5, with TRBD1 matching over 9 bases. With 2 bases clipped from V and 3 bases from J, the junction kept 7 bases outside the gene matches. CDR3 size: 16 residues. Germline V gene lookup returns CDR1 MNHNS and CDR2 SASEGT. CDR3 loop: CASSEYGGQGKETQYF. The CDR3 nucleotides are TGTGCCAGCAGTGAATATGGGGGACAGGGTAAAGAGACCCAGTACTTC.